This is a list of T cell receptor beta chains from one sample in a study of T cell repertoires in cytomegalovirus infection. Which antigens these TCRs recognize remains unknown. From the reads, TCRdb called clonotypes with MiXCR, one entry per CDR3 protein. In the table there are 40,000 to 55,000 distinct CDR3 sequences, roughly 22% of which are singletons. The sequencing here drew on CD8+ T cells from cultured PBMCs, taken from culture after CMV antigen stimulation. Receptors originate from a human donor in good health (CMV status not recorded). Some clones in this sample may be carry-over from other donors' samples. Both conserved end residues are part of each CDR3. A D gene is named only where the DNA matches it firmly. Only part of the rows carry a size: once, few, many, or a class if the clone is expanded.

TRBJ2-3,TRBV4-3,-,once,CASSQDVSSGDTQYF,TGCGCCAGCAGCCAAGATGTCTCCTCAGGAGATACGCAGTATTTT
TRBJ2-7,TRBV7-2,TRBD2,few,CASSLVGGRSEQYF,TGTGCCAGCAGCTTAGTTGGCGGGAGGTCCGAGCAGTACTTC
TRBJ2-5,TRBV7-6,-,few,CASSSRDPQETQYF,TGTGCCAGCAGCTCCAGGGATCCCCAAGAGACCCAGTACTTC
TRBJ2-1,TRBV7-9,TRBD1,few,CASSSRDRVLNEQFF,TGTGCCAGCAGCTCCCGGGACAGGGTTCTCAATGAGCAGTTCTTC
TRBJ2-7,TRBV29-1,-,many,CSVETISYEQYF,TGCAGCGTTGAAACTATTTCCTACGAGCAGTACTTC
TRBJ1-5,TRBV24-1,-,-,CATHPGGGGQPQHF,TGTGCCACCCACCCCGGAGGGGGAGGCCAGCCCCAGCATTTT
TRBJ1-1,TRBV7-9,-,-,CASSHPIGAFF,TGTGCCAGCAGCCATCCGATCGGAGCTTTCTTT
TRBJ2-7,TRBV7-8,-,few,CASSFTGNGLAAYEQYF,TGTGCCAGCAGCTTCACAGGGAATGGGCTAGCGGCGTACGAGCAGTACTTC
TRBJ2-1,TRBV6-2/TRBV6-3,TRBD2,-,CASSSGLAGDGEQFF,TGTGCCAGCAGTTCTGGACTAGCGGGAGATGGTGAGCAGTTCTTC
TRBJ2-7,TRBV5-4,TRBD1,-,CASSQGQNSYEQYF,TGTGCCAGCAGCCAGGGACAGAACTCCTACGAGCAGTACTTC
TRBJ1-2,TRBV4-1,-,-,CASSQTGIISGYTF,TGCGCCAGCAGCCAGACGGGGATTATTAGTGGCTACACCTTC
TRBJ2-7,TRBV12-3/TRBV12-4,-,few,CASSYDRPSSYEQYF,TGTGCCAGCAGTTATGACAGGCCAAGCTCCTACGAGCAGTACTTC
TRBJ2-5,TRBV7-8,-,few,CASSPWGVGRLQETQYF,TGTGCCAGCAGCCCCTGGGGGGTAGGGAGACTCCAAGAGACCCAGTACTTC
TRBJ2-7,TRBV7-2,-,-,CASSSAGYEQYF,TGTGCCAGCAGCTCAGCAGGATACGAGCAGTACTTC
TRBJ1-3,TRBV27,-,many,CASRSVGSGNTIYF,TGTGCCAGCAGATCAGTCGGCTCTGGAAACACCATATATTTT
TRBJ2-7,TRBV4-1,-,-,CASSQDSQGYEQYF,TGCGCCAGCAGCCAAGATTCCCAGGGCTACGAGCAGTACTTC
TRBJ1-1,TRBV2,-,few,CASSATWGGTEAFF,TGTGCCAGCAGTGCGACATGGGGGGGAACTGAAGCTTTCTTT
TRBJ2-7,TRBV7-9,-,few,CASSLHQGSYEQYF,TGTGCCAGCAGCTTACATCAGGGCTCCTACGAGCAGTACTTC
TRBJ2-1,TRBV11-2,-,few,CASSYPGAGAYNEQFF,TGTGCCAGCAGCTACCCGGGGGCGGGGGCCTACAATGAGCAGTTCTTC
TRBJ1-1,TRBV20-1,TRBD1,-,CSASDRGRETEAFF,TGCAGTGCTAGCGACAGGGGCAGGGAGACTGAAGCTTTCTTT
TRBJ2-4,TRBV20-1,TRBD2,few,CSARDLFTGTSGELAKNIQYF,TGCAGTGCTAGAGATCTCTTTACCGGGACTAGCGGGGAACTAGCCAAAAACATTCAGTACTTC
TRBJ2-1,TRBV27,TRBD2,-,CASSITSGAYNEQFF,TGTGCCAGCAGTATTACTAGCGGGGCCTACAATGAGCAGTTCTTC
TRBJ2-7,TRBV10-3,-,-,CAISEPPDEQYF,TGTGCCATCAGTGAGCCGCCGGACGAGCAGTACTTC
TRBJ1-1,TRBV6-1,-,few,CASSEVGNTEAFF,TGTGCCAGCAGTGAAGTAGGGAACACTGAAGCTTTCTTT
TRBJ1-1,TRBV6-5,-,few,CASSYSGGASGTEAFF,TGTGCCAGCAGTTACTCCGGGGGCGCGAGTGGAACTGAAGCTTTCTTT
TRBJ1-1,TRBV27,TRBD1,-,CASGGQGVTEAFF,TGTGCCAGCGGAGGACAGGGAGTTACTGAAGCTTTCTTT
TRBJ1-1,TRBV7-3,-,-,CASSLLRGRKNTEAFF,TGTGCCAGCAGCTTATTACGGGGCCGGAAGAACACTGAAGCTTTCTTT
TRBJ1-5,TRBV6-1,-,-,CASGSYSNQPQHF,TGTGCCAGCGGTAGTTATAGCAATCAGCCCCAGCATTTT
TRBJ1-2,TRBV2,-,once,CASRPWQGIYGYTF,TGTGCCAGCAGGCCGTGGCAGGGGATCTATGGCTACACCTTC
TRBJ2-1,TRBV20-1,TRBD2,-,CSARGLSGGSEQFF,TGCAGTGCTAGAGGGCTATCCGGGGGGAGCGAGCAGTTCTTC
TRBJ1-5,TRBV7-9,-,few,CASSFDRAPNQPQHF,TGTGCCAGCAGCTTCGACAGAGCCCCTAATCAGCCCCAGCATTTT
TRBJ1-5,TRBV6-1,-,few,CAILNGREYGQPQHF,TGTGCCATCCTTAATGGCAGGGAATACGGTCAGCCCCAGCATTTT
TRBJ2-3,TRBV5-5,-,-,CASSLEGQLADTQYF,TGTGCCAGCAGCTTAGAAGGGCAATTGGCAGATACGCAGTATTTT
TRBJ2-3,TRBV12-5,-,-,CASGYHAADTQYF,TGTGCTAGTGGTTACCACGCCGCAGATACGCAGTATTTT
TRBJ1-5,TRBV7-2,TRBD1,medium-sized,CASSRGQGPNQPQHF,TGTGCCAGCAGTCGGGGACAGGGCCCAAATCAGCCCCAGCATTTT
TRBJ1-5,TRBV6-5,TRBD1,-,CASGQGDHQPQHF,TGTGCCAGCGGACAGGGTGATCATCAGCCCCAGCATTTT
TRBJ2-7,TRBV12-3/TRBV12-4,TRBD2,-,CASSLLAAREQYF,TGTGCCAGCAGCCTACTAGCGGCAAGAGAGCAGTACTTC
TRBJ2-3,TRBV7-2,TRBD2,once,CASGLAGDPTDTQYF,TGTGCCAGCGGACTAGCGGGGGACCCCACAGATACGCAGTATTTT
TRBJ2-7,TRBV6-2/TRBV6-3,TRBD2,few,CASSGRAGDYEQYF,TGTGCCAGCAGTGGTAGAGCGGGGGACTACGAGCAGTACTTC
TRBJ1-2,TRBV9,-,-,CASSYRDGHPYGYTF,TGTGCCAGCAGCTACCGGGACGGACATCCCTATGGCTACACCTTC
TRBJ1-2,TRBV6-1,-,-,CASSEPAGGEHGYTF,TGTGCCAGCAGTGAACCCGCGGGAGGGGAGCATGGCTACACCTTC
TRBJ1-2,TRBV7-2,-,-,CASSLGSLHTF,TGTGCCAGCAGCTTGGGTAGTTTACACACCTTC
TRBJ2-3,TRBV9,TRBD2,-,CASSDGGGPTDTQYF,TGTGCCAGCAGCGATGGGGGGGGTCCCACAGATACGCAGTATTTT
TRBJ1-1,TRBV12-3/TRBV12-4,-,-,CASSLGWKEAFF,TGTGCCAGCAGTTTAGGGTGGAAGGAAGCTTTCTTT
TRBJ2-1,TRBV7-3,-,-,CASSLTLGNEQFF,TGTGCCAGCAGCTTAACCCTTGGCAATGAGCAGTTCTTC
TRBJ2-1,TRBV7-8,TRBD2,few,CASSLELSGGLDEQFF,TGTGCCAGCAGCTTAGAACTTAGCGGGGGGCTGGATGAGCAGTTCTTC
TRBJ2-2,TRBV7-6,-,-,CASTHRAAGELFF,TGTGCCAGCACTCACAGGGCGGCCGGGGAGCTGTTTTTT
TRBJ2-1,TRBV19,TRBD2,few,CASSMLGGAGGSSYNEQFF,TGTGCCAGTAGTATGTTGGGGGGAGCGGGGGGGAGCTCCTACAATGAGCAGTTCTTC
TRBJ2-7,TRBV5-6,TRBD2,-,CASSYGTSDYEQYF,TGTGCCAGCAGCTACGGGACTAGCGACTACGAGCAGTACTTC
TRBJ1-1,TRBV4-1,-,-,CASSQYMDTEAFF,TGCGCCAGCAGCCAATACATGGACACTGAAGCTTTCTTT